These 12 T cell receptor beta chains were all obtained from the same sample, sequenced in a study of blood T cells in healthy people across ages. The use of a sample-barcoded 5' primer and a J-beta primer mix characterized a second PCR of roughly 6 to 11 cycles. TCRdb redid the calling of the 5' RACE reads with MiXCR, one entry per CDR3 protein. There are 1.5 million to 2 million distinct CDR3 sequences in the sample; 28% occur only once, and about 8% lies in the top ten. Sample: blood. All receptors come from a woman aged 25 to 45 in good health.

This clonotype was detected only a few times. The V call is TRBV6-1, the J call TRBJ2-1; 9 bases align to TRBD2. The CDR3 is 16 residues long. The germline V gene encodes CDR1 MNHNS and CDR2 SASEGT. The junction had 13 bases not matched to a gene; V was cut back by 6 bases and J by 7 bases. CDR3 loop: CASRHLVAGAGNEQFF. The CDR3 DNA sequence: TGTGCCAGCAGACATCTCGTAGCGGGGGCTGGGAATGAGCAGTTCTTC.

V usage is TRBV3-1 and J usage is TRBJ1-1; D remains ambiguous. The CDR3 consists of 15 residues. The germline V gene encodes CDR1 LGHDT and CDR2 YNNKEL (reference sequence). Trimming removed 3 bases from V and 3 bases from J, with 14 bases in between. The CDR3 loop reads CASSQAKSRYTEAFF. For the CDR3, the DNA is TGTGCCAGCAGCCAGGCAAAATCTAGGTACACTGAAGCTTTCTTT.

This chain connects TRBV12-3 or TRBV12-4 to TRBJ1-1; D is uncertain. The CDR3 length is 14 residues. Trimming removed 8 bases at V and 4 bases at J, with 17 bases between. CDR3 protein: CASWEGGLCTEAFF. The CDR3, as DNA: TGTGCCAGCTGGGAGGGAGGGCTTTGCACTGAAGCTTTCTTT.

This clonotype was detected many times. This chain connects TRBV7-2 to TRBJ1-4; TRBD1 aligns across 9 bases. CDR1 SGHTA and CDR2 FQGNSA come from the germline V gene. This CDR3 has 14 amino acids. The J segment lost 7 bases and the V segment lost 6 bases, leaving 6 bases of the junction unmatched. CDR3 DNA sequence: TGTGCCAGCAGATCCGGGACAGGGCGTGAAAAACTGTTTTTT. It translates to CASRSGTGREKLFF.

With respect to this clonotype: Since a much larger clone is just one base distant, this may be a read error. The chain is built from TRBV10-2 and TRBJ2-1; TRBD2 aligns across 7 bases. The V gene's germline CDR1 is WSHSY and CDR2 SAAADI. V trimming: 4 bases; J trimming: 5 bases; junction bases outside the gene matches: 8. The length of the CDR3 is 15 residues. The CDR3 DNA is TGCGCCAGCAGTGGATGGGCGGGAGAGCACAATGAGCAGTTCTTC. Amino acids: CASSGWAGEHNEQFF.

This clonotype was recorded at least ten times. This chain's CDR3 is CASSQTLAGETQYF. In DNA form, the CDR3 reads TGTGCCAGCAGTCAAACACTAGCTGGTGAGACCCAGTACTTC. V is TRBV7-2 and J is TRBJ2-5; maybe TRBD2 (6 bases). Germline lookup yields CDR1 SGHTA and CDR2 FQGNSA. This CDR3 has 14 amino acids. V lost 6 bases, J lost 5 bases, and 16 bases lay in between.

The chain has TRBV6-2 or TRBV6-3 and TRBJ2-3, with D tentatively TRBD2 (5 bases). Germline CDR1 MNHEY, CDR2 SVGEGT. The CDR3 is made up of 15 amino acids. Trimming took 4 bases from V and 6 from J, leaving 17 bases between them. CDR3 nucleotides: TGTGCCAGCAGTTCCCCAGCGGACCGTGAGGATACGCAGTATTTT. This codes for CASSSPADREDTQYF.

For this clonotype: The junction departs from germline at one end; a sequencing error may be responsible. The chain uses TRBV6-6 and TRBJ1-2; D perhaps matches TRBD1 (6 bases). Germline CDR1 MNHNY, CDR2 SVGAGI (reference sequence). The CDR3 is made up of 15 amino acids. The CDR3 bases are TGTGCCGGCAGTCCCTCGGCCCTGACAGGTGACGGCTACACCTTC. This translates into CAGSPSALTGDGYTF.

This clonotype was seen only a few times. A clone one base away is much larger, so this may be a read error. The V gene is TRBV9, the J gene TRBJ2-6, with D unresolved. The germline gives CDR1 SGDLS, CDR2 YYNGEE. Trimming pared 0 bases from V and 0 bases from J, leaving 4 bases between. The CDR3 has 15 amino acids. The CDR3 region has the DNA TGTGCCAGCAGCGTAGTCAGCTCTGGGGCCAACGTCCTGACTTTC. It encodes CASSVVSSGANVLTF. The complete variable domain, with remaining parts taken from reference TRBV9 and TRBJ2-6, reads DSGVTQTPKHLITATGQRVTLRCSPRSGDLSVYWYQQSLDQGLQFLIQYYNGEERAKGNILERFSAQQFPDLHSELNLSSLELGDSALYFCASSVVSSGANVLTFGAGSRLTVL.

The chain links TRBV28 to TRBJ2-4; 9 bases are a match to TRBD1. TRBJ2-7 matches the DNA end more closely, so the J call is doubtful. The germline CDR1 and CDR2 sequences are MDHEN and SYDVKM. This CDR3 has 15 amino acids. The CDR3 bases are TGTGCCAGTCCCCGGGGACAGGGCTTTTTCCACGAGCAGTACTTC. It translates to CASPRGQGFFHEQYF.

The chain uses TRBV3-1 and TRBJ2-7; D perhaps matches TRBD2 (6 bases). With 7 bases removed from V and 9 bases from J, the gap between germline ends came to 13 bases. The CDR3 is 11 residues long. Per the germline V gene, CDR1 is LGHDT and CDR2 is YNNKEL (reference sequence). Written as DNA, the CDR3 is TGTGCCAGCAACCCCAGCGGGCGGCAGTACTTC. Residues: CASNPSGRQYF.

There are a few counts of this clonotype. This CDR3 is CASSVKSTDTQYF. The CDR3 nucleotides are TGTGCCAGCAGTGTCAAGAGCACAGATACGCAGTATTTT. V is TRBV28 and J is TRBJ2-3; D call uncertain. Trimming stripped 5 bases from V and 0 bases from J, with 6 bases between. Germline V gives CDR1 MDHEN, CDR2 SYDVKM. This CDR3 spans 13 amino acids. Full variable domain (outside the CDR3, taken from reference TRBV28 and TRBJ2-3): DVKVTQSSRYLVKRTGEKVFLECVQDMDHENMFWYRQDPGLGLRLIYFSYDVKMKEKGDIPEGYSVSREKKERFSLILESASTNQTSMYLCASSVKSTDTQYFGPGTRLTVL.